Following are 29 T cell receptor beta chains from one sample sequenced in a study of cytomegalovirus exposure and HLA in healthy donors. 13 Jbeta primers and 60 Vbeta primers were used for the PCR. Profiling relied on immunoSEQ multiplex PCR, and the TCRdb table lists in-frame clones only, not all of them. This repertoire shows 130,000 or so clones, over 60% found once; its top ten account for around 1.7%. The sample taken for sequencing was PBMCs. The receptors were sampled from a female donor in good health and CMV-seronegative.

The chain is built from TRBV10-3 and TRBJ2-7, with D maybe TRBD1 (5 bases). Germline V gene lookup returns CDR1 ENHRY and CDR2 SYGVKD. This CDR3 comprises 15 residues. Trimming pared 8 bases from V and 2 bases from J, leaving 19 bases between. The DNA of the CDR3 is TGTGCCATCCAGGGTCAACCGGACCCACCCTACGAGCAGTACTTC. Translating it yields CAIQGQPDPPYEQYF.

This rearrangement joins TRBV27 to TRBJ1-2; D is uncertain. V shed 2 bases and J shed 1 base, with 11 bases lying between them. This CDR3 contains 15 residues. Germline CDR1 MNHEY, CDR2 SMNVEV (reference sequence). The CDR3 DNA sequence: TGTGCCAGCAGTTTAGGTGGAGATTTTAACTATGGCTACACCTTC. This codes for CASSLGGDFNYGYTF.

This clone was picked up one time. The chain recombines TRBV23-1 with TRBJ1-1; TRBD1 might be the D (6 bases). TRBV23-1 is an open reading frame whose function is uncertain. This CDR3 is 16 amino acids long. V lost 0 bases and J lost 0, with 11 bases in between. This chain's CDR3 is CASSQSTQGMNTEAFF. The CDR3 coding sequence is TGCGCCAGCAGTCAATCGACCCAGGGGATGAACACTGAAGCTTTCTTT.

The V call is TRBV7-8, the J call TRBJ2-5; D gene uncertain. Trimming left V 4 bases short and J 1 base short, with 7 bases between. This CDR3 is built from 13 residues. Looked up from germline, CDR1 is SGHVS and CDR2 is FQNEAQ. CDR3 sequence (DNA): TGTGCCAGCAGCTCCCTCAGCCAAGAGACCCAGTACTTC. Encoded protein: CASSSLSQETQYF.

The chain joins TRBV7-2 to TRBJ2-7, with 8 bases fitting TRBD1. CDR3 length: 16 residues. The V gene end was trimmed by 3 bases and the J gene end by 4 bases; junction bases not matched to a gene: 11. Germline V gives CDR1 SGHTA, CDR2 FQGNSA. In DNA, the CDR3 is TGTGCCAGCAGCTTGCTCCAGGGGGCAAACAGATACGAGCAGTACTTC. Translation: CASSLLQGANRYEQYF.

The CDR3 nucleotides are TGTGCCAGCTCACCACGTATCTCGGGAGGGAACACCGGGGAGCTGTTTTTT. This gives the protein CASSPRISGGNTGELFF. The V gene is TRBV18, the J gene TRBJ2-2; 7 bases fit TRBD2. The CDR3 consists of 17 residues. CDR1 and CDR2 (germline): KGHSH, LQKENI. V lost 1 base to trimming and J lost 1 base; unmatched junction nucleotides: 6.

The V and J genes are TRBV6-1 and TRBJ1-1; 7 positions match TRBD1. With V trimmed by 6 bases and J by 1 base, 2 bases remained unmatched. CDR1 and CDR2 (germline): MNHNS, SASEGT. CDR3 size: 13 residues. CDR3 region: CASSRTGNTEAFF. The CDR3, as DNA: TGTGCCAGCAGCAGGACAGGGAACACTGAAGCTTTCTTT.

The chain combines TRBV6-5 with TRBJ2-7; 7 nucleotides line up with TRBD1. The V gene's germline CDR1 is MNHEY and CDR2 SVGAGI. With 6 bases clipped from V and 4 bases from J, the junction kept 3 bases outside the gene matches. The CDR3 contains 12 residues. CDR3 coding DNA: TGTGCCAGCAGGGAACAGGGGTACGAGCAGTACTTC. Translating gives CASREQGYEQYF.

This sequence joins TRBV14 and TRBJ2-2, with D possibly being TRBD1 (6 bases). With 0 bases removed from V and 7 bases from J, the gap between germline ends came to 18 bases. Germline CDR1 SGHDN, CDR2 FVKESK. The CDR3 spans 17 residues. The CDR3 DNA reads TGTGCCAGCAGCCAAGAATTCACAGGGCTAGGTGGCGGGGAGCTGTTTTTT. Its translation is CASSQEFTGLGGGELFF.

CDR3 amino acids: CASSRDREETQYF. The CDR3 region has the DNA TGTGCCAGCAGCCGGGACAGGGAGGAGACCCAGTACTTC. This sequence joins TRBV5-4 and TRBJ2-5, with TRBD1 identical over 9 bases. Germline V gene lookup returns CDR1 SGHNT and CDR2 YYREEE (reference sequence). The V segment lost 4 bases and the J segment 5 bases; nucleotides outside the gene matches: 3. CDR3 length: 13 amino acids.

The V call is TRBV9, the J call TRBJ2-7, with TRBD2 matching 7 bases. The germline CDR1 and CDR2 sequences are SGDLS and YYNGEE. The CDR3 consists of 13 residues. J gave up 6 bases and V 4 bases, and 7 bases lay outside the gene matches. The CDR3 here is CASSTRGEIEQYF. In nucleotides, the CDR3 is TGTGCCAGCAGCACCCGGGGGGAGATCGAGCAGTACTTC.

This chain links TRBV28 with TRBJ2-5; possible D gene TRBD2, 6 bases. V was trimmed by 4 bases and J by 5 bases, leaving 20 bases between them. The CDR3 consists of 16 residues. Germline V gene lookup returns CDR1 MDHEN and CDR2 SYDVKM. CDR3 coding DNA: TGTGCCAGCAGTTCCCTTCCCCAAGCGGGCGGGGAGACCCAGTACTTC. Protein: CASSSLPQAGGETQYF.

The V and J genes are TRBV5-6 and TRBJ2-7, with 7 bases fitting TRBD1. This CDR3 is built from 14 residues. The germline V gene encodes CDR1 SGHDT and CDR2 YYEEEE. Trimming took 0 bases from V and 2 from J; bases not matched to a gene: 2. CDR3 nucleotides: TGTGCCAGCAGCTTGGTTCAGGGGGCCTACGAGCAGTACTTC. It translates to CASSLVQGAYEQYF.

The chain recombines TRBV19 with TRBJ1-2; 10 bases fit TRBD1. V shed 4 bases, J shed 8 bases, and the junction held 10 bases outside the gene matches. CDR1 is LNHDA, CDR2 SQIVND, per germline (reference sequence). The CDR3 is 15 residues long. For the CDR3, the DNA is TGTGCCAGTAGTACTATCCGGGACAGGGGAGACGGCTACACCTTC. Translation gives CASSTIRDRGDGYTF.

The J gene is TRBJ2-5, the V gene TRBV27; possible D gene TRBD2, 5 bases. The V gene lost 4 bases and the J gene lost 2 bases, with 14 bases spanning the gap. CDR1 and CDR2 from the germline V gene are MNHEY and SMNVEV (reference sequence). This CDR3 spans 15 amino acids. The DNA for the CDR3 is TGTGCCAGCAGTTCCCCCGGACTCACTCAAGAGACCCAGTACTTC. Its protein is CASSSPGLTQETQYF.

The chain uses TRBV5-1 and TRBJ1-1; D uncertain. In germline, CDR1 is SGHRS, CDR2 YFSETQ. Trimming took 4 bases from V and 2 from J, leaving 9 bases between them. This CDR3 has 13 residues. This chain's CDR3 is CASSQQRNTEAFF. The CDR3 region has the DNA TGCGCCAGCAGCCAACAGAGAAACACTGAAGCTTTCTTT.

This chain links TRBV14 with TRBJ2-1; 14 nucleotides match TRBD2. Looked up from germline, CDR1 is SGHDN and CDR2 is FVKESK. This CDR3 region has 15 residues. J was trimmed by 7 bases and V by 5 bases; bases with no gene match: 4. In nucleotides, the CDR3 is TGTGCCAGCAGCGCCCGACTAGCGGGAGGGAATGAGCAGTTCTTC. Amino acids: CASSARLAGGNEQFF.

The chain joins TRBV7-8 to TRBJ2-5; D gene unclear. This CDR3 region has 12 residues. The V end lost 0 bases, the J end lost 5 bases, and 4 bases lay between the germline ends. The germline V gene encodes CDR1 SGHVS and CDR2 FQNEAQ. CDR3 nucleotides: TGTGCCAGCAGCTTAGCGTCGGAGACCCAGTACTTC. This sequence encodes CASSLASETQYF.

This chain links TRBV18 with TRBJ1-2, with TRBD1 matching over 8 bases. Germline lookup yields CDR1 KGHSH and CDR2 LQKENI. V lost 4 bases, J lost 7 bases, and 2 bases stayed unmatched. The CDR3 spans 12 residues. The CDR3 nucleotides are TGTGCCAGCTCACTAGACAGGGGTGGCTACACCTTC. Amino acid sequence: CASSLDRGGYTF. Filled out from reference TRBV18 and TRBJ1-2, the complete variable domain reads NAGVMQNPRHLVRRRGQEARLRCSPMKGHSHVYWYRQLPEEGLKFMVYLQKENIIDESGMPKERFSAEFPKEGPSILRIQQVVRGDSAAYFCASSLDRGGYTFGSGTRLTVV.

This clone was counted once. This chain joins TRBV19 and TRBJ1-2, with D perhaps matching TRBD1 (5 bases). The CDR3 has 11 residues. Germline V lookup: CDR1 LNHDA, CDR2 SQIVND (reference sequence). Trimming pared 5 bases from V and 6 bases from J, leaving 7 bases between. The CDR3 loop is CASSSGDGYTF. DNA for the CDR3: TGTGCCAGTAGTTCGGGGGATGGCTACACCTTC.

This sequence joins TRBV27 and TRBJ2-3; the match to TRBD2 covers 8 bases. The CDR3 is 13 residues long. CDR1 is MNHEY, CDR2 SMNVEV, per germline (reference sequence). The J segment lost 3 bases and the V segment lost 7 bases, leaving 3 bases of the junction unmatched. The CDR3 nucleotides are TGTGCCAGCAACGGGGGGGAGACAGATACGCAGTATTTT. It is translated as CASNGGETDTQYF.

V usage is TRBV7-8 and J usage is TRBJ2-2; 11 nucleotides align to TRBD2. The CDR3 loop spans 16 amino acids. The J segment lost 2 bases and the V segment lost 8 bases, leaving 7 bases of the junction unmatched. CDR1 is SGHVS and CDR2 is FQNEAQ in the germline V gene. The CDR3 reads CASPQTSGSNTGELFF. The CDR3 bases are TGTGCCAGCCCCCAAACTAGCGGGAGTAACACCGGGGAGCTGTTTTTT.

The chain recombines TRBV27 with TRBJ1-1; no reliable D call. Germline loops: CDR1 MNHEY, CDR2 SMNVEV (reference sequence). V was cut by 5 bases and J by 4 bases, with 11 bases left in between. The CDR3 has 13 amino acids. This CDR3 reads CASSQMRFTEAFF. DNA for the CDR3: TGTGCCAGCAGTCAAATGAGGTTCACTGAAGCTTTCTTT.

This clone was observed a single time. The V and J genes are TRBV5-1 and TRBJ2-5, with 9 bases matching TRBD1. Losses at the gene ends were 5 bases for V and 4 bases for J; bases not matched to a gene: 6. Per germline, CDR1 SGHRS and CDR2 YFSETQ. The CDR3 consists of 14 residues. The CDR3 reads CASRLTGGAETQYF. DNA of the CDR3: TGCGCCAGCAGATTAACAGGGGGCGCAGAGACCCAGTACTTC.

The chain couples TRBV11-2 to TRBJ2-7; 11 bases are a match to TRBD2. V gave up 5 bases and J gave up 4 bases; unmatched junction bases: 4. Germline V gene data show CDR1 as SGHAT and CDR2 as FQNNGV. The CDR3 has 14 residues. The CDR3: CASSQTSGAYEQYF. CDR3 nucleotide sequence: TGTGCCAGCAGCCAGACTAGCGGGGCTTACGAGCAGTACTTC.

The chain has TRBV10-1 and TRBJ1-2, with 10 bases aligning to TRBD1. This CDR3 comprises 15 residues. Germline CDR1 WNHNN, CDR2 SYGVQD (reference sequence). V gave up 0 bases and J gave up 5 bases; unmatched junction bases: 3. The CDR3 region is CASSESGTGEYGYTF. Here the CDR3 DNA reads TGCGCCAGCAGTGAGTCCGGGACAGGGGAGTATGGCTACACCTTC.

The table lists this clone with a count of one. V and J are TRBV15 and TRBJ2-7; 9 bases match TRBD1. The germline gives CDR1 LNHNV, CDR2 YYDKDF (reference sequence). J gave up 3 bases and V 2 bases, and 8 bases lay outside the gene matches. This CDR3 is 16 amino acids long. In DNA, the CDR3 is TGTGCCACCAGCAGACCTCCGGGACAGGGCCACTACGAGCAGTACTTC. Translated: CATSRPPGQGHYEQYF.

This chain links TRBV5-1 with TRBJ2-5, with TRBD2 as a possible D gene (6 bases). The germline gives CDR1 SGHRS, CDR2 YFSETQ. V was trimmed by 0 bases and J by 2 bases, leaving 11 bases between them. The CDR3 extends over 15 amino acids. CDR3 in DNA: TGCGCCAGCAGCTTGGCTAGCGCTCTACAAGAGACCCAGTACTTC. Its protein product is CASSLASALQETQYF.

The chain couples TRBV4-1 to TRBJ1-5; D remains unclear. Between the trimmed V and J ends, which lost 0 bases and 3 bases, there was a span of 6 bases. Germline V gives CDR1 MGHRA, CDR2 YSYEKL. The CDR3 is 14 amino acids. The CDR3 bases are TGCGCCAGCAGCCAAGATCCGGTCAATCAGCCCCAGCATTTT. Translated, it gives CASSQDPVNQPQHF.